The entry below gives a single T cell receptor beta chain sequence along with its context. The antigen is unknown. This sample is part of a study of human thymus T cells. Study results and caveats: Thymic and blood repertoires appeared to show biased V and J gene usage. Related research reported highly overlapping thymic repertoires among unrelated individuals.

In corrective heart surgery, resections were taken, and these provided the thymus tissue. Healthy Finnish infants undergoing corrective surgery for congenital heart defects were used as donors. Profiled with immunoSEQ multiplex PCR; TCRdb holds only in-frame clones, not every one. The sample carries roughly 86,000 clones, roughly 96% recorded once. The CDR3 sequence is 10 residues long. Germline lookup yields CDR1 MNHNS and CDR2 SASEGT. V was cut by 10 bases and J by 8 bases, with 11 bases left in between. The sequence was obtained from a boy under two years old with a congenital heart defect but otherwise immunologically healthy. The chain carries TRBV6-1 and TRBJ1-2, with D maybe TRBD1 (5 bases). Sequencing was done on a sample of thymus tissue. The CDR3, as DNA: TGTGCCACCCAAAAGGGGGGCTACACCTTC. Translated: CATQKGGYTF.